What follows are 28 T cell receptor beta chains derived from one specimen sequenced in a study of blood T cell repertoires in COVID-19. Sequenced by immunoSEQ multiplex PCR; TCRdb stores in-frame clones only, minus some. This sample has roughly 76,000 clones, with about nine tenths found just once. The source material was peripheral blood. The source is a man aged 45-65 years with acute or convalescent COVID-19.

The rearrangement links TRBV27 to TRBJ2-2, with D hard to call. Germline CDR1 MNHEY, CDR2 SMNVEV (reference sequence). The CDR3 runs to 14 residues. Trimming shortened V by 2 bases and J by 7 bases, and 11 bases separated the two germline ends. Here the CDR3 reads CASSLSSRYGELFF. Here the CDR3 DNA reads TGTGCCAGCAGTTTAAGCTCCCGGTACGGGGAGCTGTTTTTT.

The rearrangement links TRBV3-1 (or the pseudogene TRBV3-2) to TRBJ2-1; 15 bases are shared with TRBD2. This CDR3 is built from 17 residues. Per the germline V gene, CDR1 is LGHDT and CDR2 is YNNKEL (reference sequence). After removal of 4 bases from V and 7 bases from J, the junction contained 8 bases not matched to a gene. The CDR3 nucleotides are TGTGCCAGCAGCCGGGCCCCGGGGACTAGCGGGAGGAATGAGCAGTTCTTC. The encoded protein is CASSRAPGTSGRNEQFF.

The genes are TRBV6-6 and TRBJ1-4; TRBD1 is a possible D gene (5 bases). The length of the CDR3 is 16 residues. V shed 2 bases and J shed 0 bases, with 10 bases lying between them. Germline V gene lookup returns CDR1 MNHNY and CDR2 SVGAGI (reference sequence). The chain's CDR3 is CASSYGGMATNEKLFF. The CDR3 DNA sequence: TGTGCCAGCAGTTACGGGGGGATGGCAACTAATGAAAAACTGTTTTTT.

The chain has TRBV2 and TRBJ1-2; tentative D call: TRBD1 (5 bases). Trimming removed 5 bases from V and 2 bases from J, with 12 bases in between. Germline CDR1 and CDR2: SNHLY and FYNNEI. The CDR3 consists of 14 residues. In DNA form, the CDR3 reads TGTGCCAGCAGTATGGGACGGGGGAACTATGGCTACACCTTC. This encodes CASSMGRGNYGYTF.

The CDR3 is CASSLGQGVQPQHF. The CDR3 DNA follows: TGCGCCAGCAGCCTTGGACAGGGGGTTCAGCCCCAGCATTTT. The rearrangement uses TRBV4-1 and TRBJ1-5, with 10 bases identical to TRBD1. V shed 4 bases, J shed 6 bases, and the junction held 3 bases outside the gene matches. The CDR3 is 14 residues long. From germline, CDR1 is MGHRA and CDR2 YSYEKL.

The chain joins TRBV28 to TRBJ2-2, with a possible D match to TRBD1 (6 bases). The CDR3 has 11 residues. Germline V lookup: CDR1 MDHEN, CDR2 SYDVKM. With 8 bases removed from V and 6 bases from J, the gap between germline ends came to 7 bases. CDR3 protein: CASWGPGELFF. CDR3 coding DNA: TGTGCCAGCTGGGGGCCCGGGGAGCTGTTTTTT.

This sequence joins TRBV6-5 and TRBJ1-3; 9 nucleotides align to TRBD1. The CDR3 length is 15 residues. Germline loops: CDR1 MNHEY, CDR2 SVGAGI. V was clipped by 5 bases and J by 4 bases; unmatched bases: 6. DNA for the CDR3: TGTGCCAGCAGTCCACAGGGGGCGCAGGGAAACACCATATATTTT. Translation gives CASSPQGAQGNTIYF.

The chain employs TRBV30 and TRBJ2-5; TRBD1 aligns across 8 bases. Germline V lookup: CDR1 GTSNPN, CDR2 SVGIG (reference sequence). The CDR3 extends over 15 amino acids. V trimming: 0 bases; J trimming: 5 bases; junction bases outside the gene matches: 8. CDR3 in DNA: TGTGCCTGGAGTGTACCTGACAGGGGTAGGGAGACCCAGTACTTC. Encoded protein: CAWSVPDRGRETQYF.

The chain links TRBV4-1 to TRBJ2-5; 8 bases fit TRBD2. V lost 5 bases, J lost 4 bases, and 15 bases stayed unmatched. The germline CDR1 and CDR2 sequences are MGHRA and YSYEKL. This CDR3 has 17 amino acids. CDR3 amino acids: CASSYSSGGNTVETQYF. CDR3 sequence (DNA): TGCGCCAGCAGCTACTCCAGCGGGGGAAATACTGTAGAGACCCAGTACTTC.

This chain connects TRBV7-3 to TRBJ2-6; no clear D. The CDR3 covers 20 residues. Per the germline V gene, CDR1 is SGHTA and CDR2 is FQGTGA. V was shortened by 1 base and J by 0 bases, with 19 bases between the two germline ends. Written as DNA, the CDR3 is TGTGCCAGCAGCTTAAGGCCCCCTACAGAGCCGCTCTCTGGGGCCAACGTCCTGACTTTC. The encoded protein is CASSLRPPTEPLSGANVLTF. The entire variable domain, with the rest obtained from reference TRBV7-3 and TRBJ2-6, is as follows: GAGVSQTPSNKVTEKGKYVELRCDPISGHTALYWYRQSLGQGPEFLIYFQGTGAADDSGLPNDRFFAVRPEGSVSTLKIQRTERGDSAVYLCASSLRPPTEPLSGANVLTFGAGSRLTVL.

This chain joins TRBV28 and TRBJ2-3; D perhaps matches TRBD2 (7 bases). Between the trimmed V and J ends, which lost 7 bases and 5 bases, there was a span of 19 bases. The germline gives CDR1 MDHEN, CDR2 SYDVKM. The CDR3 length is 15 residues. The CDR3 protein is CASTLRGGRGDTQYF. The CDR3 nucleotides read TGTGCCAGCACCTTGAGGGGGGGCCGTGGAGATACGCAGTATTTT. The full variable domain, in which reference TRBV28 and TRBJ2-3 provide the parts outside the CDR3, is DVKVTQSSRYLVKRTGEKVFLECVQDMDHENMFWYRQDPGLGLRLIYFSYDVKMKEKGDIPEGYSVSREKKERFSLILESASTNQTSMYLCASTLRGGRGDTQYFGPGTRLTVL.

In DNA form, the CDR3 reads TGCAGCGTTGAAGAATTGGGGGGGAACCTGGGTGAGCAGTTCTTC. Protein sequence: CSVEELGGNLGEQFF. This sequence joins TRBV29-1 and TRBJ2-1, with 7 bases that match TRBD2. The length of the CDR3 is 15 residues. V lost 0 bases and J lost 9; bases outside the gene matches: 11. Germline V gene lookup returns CDR1 SQVTM and CDR2 ANQGSEA.

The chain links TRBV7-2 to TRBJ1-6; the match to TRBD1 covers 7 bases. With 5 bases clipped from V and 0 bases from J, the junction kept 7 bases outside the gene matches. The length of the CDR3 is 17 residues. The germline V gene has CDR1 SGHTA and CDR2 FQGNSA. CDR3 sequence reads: CASSGGTASSYNSPLHF. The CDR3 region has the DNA TGTGCCAGCAGCGGAGGGACAGCGAGCTCCTATAATTCACCCCTCCACTTT.

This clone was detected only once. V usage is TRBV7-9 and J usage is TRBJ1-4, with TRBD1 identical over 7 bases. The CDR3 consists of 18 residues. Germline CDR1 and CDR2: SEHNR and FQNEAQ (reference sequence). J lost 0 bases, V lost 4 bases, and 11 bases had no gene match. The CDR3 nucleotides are TGTGCCAGCAGCTCCTTCGACAGGGCAGGGACAACTAATGAAAAACTGTTTTTT. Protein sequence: CASSSFDRAGTTNEKLFF.

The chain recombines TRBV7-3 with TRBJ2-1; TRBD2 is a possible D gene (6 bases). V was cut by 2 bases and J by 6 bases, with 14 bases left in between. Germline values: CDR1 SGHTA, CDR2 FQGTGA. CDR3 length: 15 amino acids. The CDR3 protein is CASSLFGSEGNEQFF. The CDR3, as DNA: TGTGCCAGCAGCTTATTCGGGTCGGAGGGCAATGAGCAGTTCTTC.

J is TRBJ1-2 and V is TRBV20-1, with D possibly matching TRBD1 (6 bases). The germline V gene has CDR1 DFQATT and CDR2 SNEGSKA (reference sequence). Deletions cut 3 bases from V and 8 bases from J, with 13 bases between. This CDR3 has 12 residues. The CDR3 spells CSASGGRVGYTF. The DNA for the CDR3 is TGCAGTGCTAGTGGGGGGCGAGTGGGCTACACCTTC.

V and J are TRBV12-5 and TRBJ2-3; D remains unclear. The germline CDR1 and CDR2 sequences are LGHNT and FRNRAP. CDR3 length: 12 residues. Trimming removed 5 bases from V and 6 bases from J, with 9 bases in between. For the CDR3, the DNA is TGTGCTAGTGGTCTCACACCCGATACGCAGTATTTT. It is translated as CASGLTPDTQYF.

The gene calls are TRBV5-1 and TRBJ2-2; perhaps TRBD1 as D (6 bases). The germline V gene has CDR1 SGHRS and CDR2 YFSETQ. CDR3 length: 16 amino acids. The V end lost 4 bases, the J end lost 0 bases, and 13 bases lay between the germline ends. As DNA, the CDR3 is TGCGCCAGCAGCGGGGGCCCGGATTCGAACACCGGGGAGCTGTTTTTT. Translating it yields CASSGGPDSNTGELFF.

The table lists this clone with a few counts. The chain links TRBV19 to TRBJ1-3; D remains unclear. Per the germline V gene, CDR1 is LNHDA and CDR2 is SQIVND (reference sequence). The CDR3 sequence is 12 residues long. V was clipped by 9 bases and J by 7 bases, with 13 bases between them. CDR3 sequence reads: CASAQSKNTIYF. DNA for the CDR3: TGTGCCAGCGCACAGAGCAAGAACACCATATATTTT.

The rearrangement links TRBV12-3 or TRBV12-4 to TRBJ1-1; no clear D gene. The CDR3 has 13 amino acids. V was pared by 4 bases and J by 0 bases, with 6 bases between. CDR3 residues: CASSYRVNTEAFF. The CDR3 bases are TGTGCCAGCAGTTATCGGGTGAACACTGAAGCTTTCTTT.

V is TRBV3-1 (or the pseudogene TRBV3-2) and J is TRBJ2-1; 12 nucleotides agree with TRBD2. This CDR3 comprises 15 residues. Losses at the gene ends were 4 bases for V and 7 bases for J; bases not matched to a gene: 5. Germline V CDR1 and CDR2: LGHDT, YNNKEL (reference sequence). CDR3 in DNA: TGTGCCAGCAGCCGGACTAGCGGGAATCGAAATGAGCAGTTCTTC. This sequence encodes CASSRTSGNRNEQFF.

The CDR3 nucleotides are TGTGCCAGCTCACCACCGAGCGGGGACCCTGGAAACACCATATATTTT. Amino acids: CASSPPSGDPGNTIYF. The chain joins TRBV18 to TRBJ1-3; possible D gene TRBD1, 5 bases. Per germline, CDR1 KGHSH and CDR2 LQKENI. CDR3 size: 16 residues. The germline V and J ends were trimmed by 0 bases and 2 bases, with 11 bases remaining between them.

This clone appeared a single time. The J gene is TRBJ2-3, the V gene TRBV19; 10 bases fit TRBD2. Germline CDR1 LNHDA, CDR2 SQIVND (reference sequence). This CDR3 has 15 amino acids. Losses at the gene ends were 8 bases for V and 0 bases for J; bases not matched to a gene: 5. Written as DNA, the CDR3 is TGTGCCAGTTCTAGCGGGAGAACTAGCACAGATACGCAGTATTTT. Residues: CASSSGRTSTDTQYF.

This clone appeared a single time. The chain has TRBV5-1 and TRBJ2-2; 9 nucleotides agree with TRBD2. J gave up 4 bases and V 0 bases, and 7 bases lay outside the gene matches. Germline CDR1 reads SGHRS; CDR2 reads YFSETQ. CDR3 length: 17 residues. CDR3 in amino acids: CASSLALASGTTGELFF. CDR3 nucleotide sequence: TGCGCCAGCAGCTTGGCCCTCGCTAGCGGGACCACCGGGGAGCTGTTTTTT.

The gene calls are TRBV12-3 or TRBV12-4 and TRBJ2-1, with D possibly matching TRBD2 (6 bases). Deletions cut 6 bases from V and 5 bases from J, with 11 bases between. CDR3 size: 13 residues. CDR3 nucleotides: TGTGCCAGCAGCACGGGACTCCACAATGAGCAGTTCTTC. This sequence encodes CASSTGLHNEQFF.

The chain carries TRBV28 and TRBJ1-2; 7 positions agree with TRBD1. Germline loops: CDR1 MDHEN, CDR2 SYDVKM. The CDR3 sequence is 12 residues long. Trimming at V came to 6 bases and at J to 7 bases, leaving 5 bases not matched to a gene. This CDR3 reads CASREQGVGYTF. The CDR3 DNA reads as TGTGCCAGCAGAGAGCAGGGGGTTGGCTACACCTTC.

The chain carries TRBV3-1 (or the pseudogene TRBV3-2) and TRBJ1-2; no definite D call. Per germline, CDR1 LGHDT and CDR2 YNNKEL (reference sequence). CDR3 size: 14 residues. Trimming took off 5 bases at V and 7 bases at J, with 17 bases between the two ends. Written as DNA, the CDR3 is TGTGCCAGCAGCGCTACCCAGGAGGAAGGTGGCTACACCTTC. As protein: CASSATQEEGGYTF.

The CDR3 bases are TGTGCCAGCAGCTTAGTTGGGGGCCCCTACAATGAGCAGTTCTTC. Translation gives CASSLVGGPYNEQFF. This chain links TRBV7-9 with TRBJ2-1; a possible D gene is TRBD1 (6 bases). The CDR3 is 15 amino acids. From germline, CDR1 is SEHNR and CDR2 FQNEAQ (reference sequence). The V end lost 1 base, the J end lost 2 bases, and 9 bases lay between the germline ends.